This TCR beta chain was profiled in a study of blood T cell repertoires in COVID-19. About the research overall: PBMCs, B-cell-depleted T cells, or T cells provided the cDNA or gDNA that made up the material.

Generated by immunoSEQ multiplex PCR, the TCRdb table keeps only in-frame clones and is missing some. This repertoire shows approximately 200,000 clones, roughly 90% found once; its top ten account for about 1.8%. Losses at the gene ends were 5 bases for V and 4 bases for J; bases not matched to a gene: 10. CDR1 is MNHEY and CDR2 is SMNVEV in the germline V gene (reference sequence). The CDR3 contains 16 residues. This clonotype was sampled from a man between 65 and 79 years old with acute or convalescent COVID-19. The sequencing sample was made of peripheral blood. The chain employs TRBV27 and TRBJ1-5, with 8 bases fitting TRBD1. CDR3 loop: CASSTGQGVANQPQHF. The CDR3 bases are TGTGCCAGCAGTACAGGACAGGGAGTAGCAAATCAGCCCCAGCATTTT.